The 5 T cell receptor beta chains below all came from one sample that was sequenced in a study of T cell responses to AZD1222 COVID-19 vaccine. The table came from immunoSEQ multiplex PCR; TCRdb's copy has only in-frame clones and leaves some out. The table shows 90,000 to 140,000 clones, with 88% occurring only once. This specimen consisted of peripheral blood, obtained on day 0 of AZD1222 vaccination. These receptors originate from an adult in good health.

This clone was observed a handful of times. This chain joins TRBV7-9 and TRBJ1-1; 7 nucleotides agree with TRBD1. This CDR3 is 15 amino acids long. The germline gives CDR1 SEHNR, CDR2 FQNEAQ (reference sequence). V lost 5 bases, J lost 1 base, and 7 bases stayed unmatched. CDR3 protein: CASSTNRDRNTEAFF. CDR3 in DNA: TGTGCCAGCAGCACAAACCGGGACAGGAACACTGAAGCTTTCTTT.

The chain recombines TRBV5-5 with TRBJ2-7, with 10 nucleotides matching TRBD1. Trimming cost V 0 bases and J 6 bases; bases outside gene matches: 3. Germline V gene data show CDR1 as SGHKS and CDR2 as YYEKEE (reference sequence). This CDR3 contains 14 residues. The CDR3 DNA sequence: TGTGCCAGCAGCTTGGTCCGGGACAGGGGCGAGCAGTACTTC. Protein: CASSLVRDRGEQYF.

The chain couples TRBV28 to TRBJ1-1; D ambiguous. The CDR3 is made up of 14 amino acids. The V gene's germline CDR1 is MDHEN and CDR2 SYDVKM. V lost 3 bases and J 4 bases, leaving 12 bases between the germline ends. The CDR3 DNA sequence: TGTGCCAGCAGTTTTTCCGGGTTGGGCACTGAAGCTTTCTTT. Its translation is CASSFSGLGTEAFF.

The chain links TRBV30 to TRBJ2-3; 8 bases map to TRBD2. The CDR3 is 12 residues long. Germline values: CDR1 GTSNPN, CDR2 SVGIG (reference sequence). The ends lost 6 bases at V and 3 bases at J; junction bases unmatched: 2. The CDR3 bases are TGTGCCTGCGGGAGGGGTACAGATACGCAGTATTTT. This translates into CACGRGTDTQYF.

This clone was recorded only once. The gene calls are TRBV3-1 (or the pseudogene TRBV3-2) and TRBJ1-1; D not certain. V lost 5 bases and J lost 1, with 8 bases in between. CDR1 and CDR2 from the germline V gene are LGHDT and YNNKEL (reference sequence). The CDR3 has 13 amino acids. The CDR3 DNA follows: TGTGCCAGCAGCGCTCGGGAGAACACTGAAGCTTTCTTT. Its translation: CASSARENTEAFF.